One and the same sample provided the 19 T cell receptor beta chains below, sequenced in a study of PD-1 blockade in classical Hodgkin lymphoma. Clones were read by immunoSEQ multiplex PCR, and TCRdb kept only the in-frame ones, dropping some. The table lists 95,000 to 100,000 clones, around nine tenths of them singletons, with 6.5% to 7.5% in the top ten. Brentuximab vedotin exposure varied, and every patient relapsed after autologous stem cell transplantation. Sequenced material: peripheral blood mononuclear cells (PBMCs), taken before the second cycle of nivolumab. Every receptor here comes from a human donor with classical Hodgkin lymphoma.

The chain joins TRBV6-1 to TRBJ2-4; D may be TRBD2 (5 bases). The CDR3 spans 19 residues. V was trimmed by 2 bases and J by 0 bases, leaving 20 bases between them. Germline V gene sequence: CDR1 MNHNS, CDR2 SASEGT. The DNA for the CDR3 is TGTGCCAGCAGTGAATGGGGTATCGCGGCGGGCCTAGCCAAAAACATTCAGTACTTC. Protein sequence: CASSEWGIAAGLAKNIQYF.

The chain has TRBV11-2 and TRBJ2-7; no firm D call. The CDR3 totals 12 residues. V gave up 5 bases and J gave up 4 bases, with 9 bases separating them. Germline CDR1 and CDR2: SGHAT and FQNNGV. CDR3 in amino acids: CASSPLGYEQYF. CDR3 in DNA: TGTGCCAGCAGCCCCCTCGGGTACGAGCAGTACTTC.

The chain combines TRBV7-7 with TRBJ2-5, with a weak D call TRBD2 (6 bases). Germline CDR1 reads SSHAT; CDR2 reads FNYEAQ (reference sequence). V was cut by 6 bases and J by 4 bases, with 12 bases left in between. The CDR3 spans 13 residues. CDR3 coding DNA: TGTGCCAGCAGTCCACCGCGGGGAGAGACCCAGTACTTC. Its protein product is CASSPPRGETQYF.

The rearrangement links TRBV5-1 to TRBJ1-4, with a tentative D call TRBD1 (6 bases). In germline, CDR1 is SGHRS, CDR2 YFSETQ. This CDR3 contains 14 residues. Deletions cut 8 bases from V and 6 bases from J, with 17 bases between. The CDR3 sequence: CASIGAGEHEKLFF. Written as DNA, the CDR3 is TGCGCCAGTATAGGGGCAGGGGAGCATGAAAAACTGTTTTTT.

The chain employs TRBV5-1 and TRBJ1-1; perhaps TRBD1 as D (5 bases). The germline V gene encodes CDR1 SGHRS and CDR2 YFSETQ. V was trimmed by 0 bases and J by 3 bases, leaving 18 bases between them. The CDR3 spans 17 residues. The CDR3: CASSLVLGGGIDTEAFF. The CDR3 DNA sequence: TGCGCCAGCAGCTTGGTGCTGGGGGGGGGAATAGACACTGAAGCTTTCTTT.

This clone has just one count. The rearrangement joins TRBV4-2 to TRBJ1-1; tentative D call: TRBD1 (5 bases). Per the germline V gene, CDR1 is LGHNA and CDR2 is YNFKEQ. There are 15 residues in the CDR3. With 0 bases removed from V and 6 bases from J, the gap between germline ends came to 14 bases. The CDR3 protein is CASSQDRVGTAEAFF. The DNA of the CDR3 is TGTGCCAGCAGCCAAGATAGAGTAGGGACGGCTGAAGCTTTCTTT.

V usage is TRBV7-8 and J usage is TRBJ2-2; D not certain. Germline loops: CDR1 SGHVS, CDR2 FQNEAQ. V lost 5 bases and J 4 bases, leaving 8 bases between the germline ends. The length of the CDR3 is 13 residues. CDR3 sequence (DNA): TGTGCCAGCAGCCGTATCATCACCGGGGAGCTGTTTTTT. Its protein product is CASSRIITGELFF.

The chain recombines TRBV6-6 with TRBJ1-1; 8 positions match TRBD1. J lost 11 bases, V lost 6 bases, and 14 bases had no gene match. Germline V gives CDR1 MNHNY, CDR2 SVGAGI (reference sequence). This CDR3 comprises 14 residues. CDR3 in amino acids: CASRRTDRGGGAFF. For the CDR3, the DNA is TGTGCCAGCAGGAGGACCGACAGGGGCGGCGGGGCTTTCTTT.

This CDR3 reads CATSRETGASTDTQYF. CDR3 DNA sequence: TGTGCCACCAGCAGGGAAACAGGCGCTAGCACAGATACGCAGTATTTT. The chain links TRBV15 to TRBJ2-3; possible D gene TRBD1, 5 bases. Germline-derived CDR1 and CDR2 are LNHNV and YYDKDF (reference sequence). There are 16 residues in the CDR3. Trimming stripped 3 bases from V and 0 bases from J, with 13 bases between. The entire variable domain, with the rest obtained from reference TRBV15 and TRBJ2-3, is as follows: DAMVIQNPRYQVTQFGKPVTLSCSQTLNHNVMYWYQQKSSQAPKLLFHYYDKDFNNEADTPDNFQSRRPNTSFCFLDIRSPGLGDTAMYLCATSRETGASTDTQYFGPGTRLTVL.

This chain joins TRBV7-2 and TRBJ1-4, with TRBD1 as a possible D gene (5 bases). The CDR3 spans 13 residues. V was shortened by 5 bases and J by 7 bases, with 11 bases between the two germline ends. The V gene's germline CDR1 is SGHTA and CDR2 FQGNSA. CDR3 DNA: TGTGCCAGCAGCACCCGGGGGGTTGAAAAACTGTTTTTT. This sequence encodes CASSTRGVEKLFF.

This sequence joins TRBV7-9 and TRBJ2-5, with 11 positions matching TRBD2. Germline assignment: CDR1 SEHNR and CDR2 FQNEAQ (reference sequence). The CDR3 is 17 amino acids. The V and J ends lost 5 bases and 2 bases, in that order; junction bases with no gene match: 10. The CDR3, as DNA: TGTGCCAGCAGCCCAGACCTTAGGACTAGCGGGCAAGAGACCCAGTACTTC. Translating it yields CASSPDLRTSGQETQYF.

In this sample, this clone turned up once. The V gene is TRBV4-3, the J gene TRBJ1-1; perhaps TRBD1 as D (6 bases). In germline, CDR1 is LGHNA, CDR2 YSLEER. CDR3 size: 14 residues. The ends were cut back, 1 base at V and 6 bases at J, with 12 bases in the middle. The CDR3 DNA reads TGCGCCAGCAGCCAAGCTACAGGGTACTCTGAAGCTTTCTTT. This codes for CASSQATGYSEAFF.

V usage is TRBV5-1 and J usage is TRBJ1-1, with D maybe TRBD1 (6 bases). The CDR3 is 14 amino acids. V was trimmed by 2 bases and J by 3 bases, leaving 11 bases between them. Germline CDR1 reads SGHRS; CDR2 reads YFSETQ. CDR3 protein: CASSFWAGDTEAFF. The DNA of the CDR3 is TGCGCCAGCAGCTTCTGGGCAGGGGACACTGAAGCTTTCTTT.

The chain is built from TRBV7-9 and TRBJ1-5; no reliable D call. The germline V gene has CDR1 SEHNR and CDR2 FQNEAQ (reference sequence). Trimming took 1 base from V and 1 from J, leaving 2 bases between them. The CDR3 consists of 13 residues. In DNA form, the CDR3 reads TGTGCCAGCAGCTTAGAGAGCAATCAGCCCCAGCATTTT. It specifies CASSLESNQPQHF.

The J gene is TRBJ2-7, the V gene TRBV5-6, with a tentative D call TRBD1 (5 bases). The V gene's germline CDR1 is SGHDT and CDR2 YYEEEE. V gave up 0 bases and J gave up 2 bases, with 12 bases separating them. This CDR3 comprises 15 residues. DNA for the CDR3: TGTGCCAGCAGCTTGGTAGGACAAACCACCTACGAGCAGTACTTC. Amino acid sequence: CASSLVGQTTYEQYF. The variable domain in full, completed from reference TRBV5-6 and TRBJ2-7, reads DAGVTQSPTHLIKTRGQQVTLRCSPKSGHDTVSWYQQALGQGPQFIFQYYEEEERQRGNFPDRFSGHQFPNYSSELNVNALLLGDSALYLCASSLVGQTTYEQYFGPGTRLTVT.

The V and J genes are TRBV2 and TRBJ2-2; D call uncertain. The CDR3 loop spans 13 amino acids. CDR1 and CDR2 from the germline V gene are SNHLY and FYNNEI. Trimming removed 7 bases from V and 0 bases from J, with 6 bases in between. The CDR3 region has the DNA TGTGCCAGCATACAGACGAACACCGGGGAGCTGTTTTTT. Protein sequence: CASIQTNTGELFF.

The V gene is TRBV18, the J gene TRBJ1-5; D may be TRBD1 (6 bases). Germline assignment: CDR1 KGHSH and CDR2 LQKENI. The germline V and J ends were trimmed by 2 bases and 0 bases, with 8 bases remaining between them. This CDR3 comprises 15 residues. CDR3 sequence: CASSPTGYSNQPQHF. The CDR3 bases are TGTGCCAGCTCACCAACAGGGTATAGCAATCAGCCCCAGCATTTT.

The genes are TRBV29-1 and TRBJ2-7; 7 bases fit TRBD1. V lost 3 bases and J lost 13; bases outside the gene matches: 9. The CDR3 is made up of 11 amino acids. CDR1 SQVTM and CDR2 ANQGSEA come from the germline V gene. The CDR3, as DNA: TGCAGCGTTGACAAATTGGGACAGTTCTACTTC. Its protein is CSVDKLGQFYF.

The chain couples TRBV28 to TRBJ2-3, with TRBD2 matching 8 bases. V shed 6 bases, J shed 2 bases, and the junction held 16 bases outside the gene matches. Germline CDR1 and CDR2: MDHEN and SYDVKM. The CDR3 extends over 18 amino acids. CDR3 coding DNA: TGTGCCAGCAGCCTCTCCTTCGGGAGGGGTCCAGACACAGATACGCAGTATTTT. This sequence encodes CASSLSFGRGPDTDTQYF.